These T cell receptor beta chains were read from a single sample in a study of cytomegalovirus exposure and HLA in healthy donors. Measured with immunoSEQ multiplex PCR; TCRdb has only the in-frame clones, and not every one. The table includes some 190,000 clones, approximately 86% detected once. The sequencing input was PBMCs. The receptors originated from a woman aged 30 to 39 in good health and CMV-seronegative. CDR3s include the opening cysteine and the closing phenylalanine or tryptophan. D genes are given only for firm matches. Some rows mark clone size as missing; the rest say once, few, many or name a class of expanded clone.

>-|-|TRBJ2-6|TRBV5-6
CASSYNRVPPRSGANVLTF
TGTGCCAGCAGCTACAACAGGGTGCCCCCCCGCTCTGGGGCCAACGTCCTGACTTTC
>few|TRBD2|TRBJ2-3|TRBV9
CASSEGLAATTDTQYF
TGTGCCAGCAGCGAGGGACTAGCGGCAACCACAGATACGCAGTATTTT
>once|TRBD2|TRBJ2-1|TRBV7-9
CASSFSGDSYNEQFF
TGTGCCAGCAGCTTTAGCGGGGACTCCTACAATGAGCAGTTCTTC
>-|TRBD1|TRBJ2-2|TRBV5-1
CASSALAGGGDTGELFF
TGCGCCAGCAGCGCCTTAGCAGGGGGTGGTGACACCGGGGAGCTGTTTTTT
>-|-|TRBJ1-1|TRBV10-2
CASSPLERTEAFF
TGCGCCAGCTCCCCCCTGGAGAGGACTGAAGCTTTCTTT
>-|-|TRBJ2-1|TRBV5-1
CASSPEASYNEQFF
TGCGCCAGCAGCCCGGAGGCATCCTACAATGAGCAGTTCTTC
>-|TRBD2|TRBJ2-7|TRBV7-2
CASSWSGRGYEQYF
TGTGCCAGCAGCTGGAGCGGGAGAGGCTACGAGCAGTACTTC
>-|TRBD2|TRBJ2-5|TRBV2
CASSGTSGSQETQYF
TGTGCCAGCAGTGGGACTAGCGGGAGTCAAGAGACCCAGTACTTC
>-|-|TRBJ2-7|TRBV7-8
CASSLRQVSYEQYF
TGTGCCAGCAGCCTCCGACAGGTCTCCTACGAGCAGTACTTC
>once|TRBD2|TRBJ2-7|TRBV7-8
CASRSTSGRAYEQYF
TGTGCCAGCAGGTCAACTAGCGGGAGGGCCTACGAGCAGTACTTC
>-|-|TRBJ2-5|TRBV18
CASSPAGSEETQYF
TGTGCCAGCTCACCTGCGGGATCCGAAGAGACCCAGTACTTC
>-|TRBD2|TRBJ2-3|TRBV5-1
CASSLRTSGDTQYF
TGCGCCAGCAGCTTGCGGACTAGCGGAGATACGCAGTATTTT
>-|TRBD1|TRBJ1-3|TRBV5-1
CASSLQPGQSSGNTIYF
TGCGCCAGCAGCCTGCAACCGGGACAGAGCTCTGGAAACACCATATATTTT
>-|TRBD2|TRBJ2-1|TRBV7-2
CASSSEGLVFNEQFF
TGTGCCAGCAGCTCAGAGGGACTAGTCTTCAATGAGCAGTTCTTC
>-|TRBD1|TRBJ2-7|TRBV27
CASSLFYRTGVFYEQYF
TGTGCCAGCAGTTTGTTCTATCGGACAGGGGTCTTCTACGAGCAGTACTTC
>-|-|TRBJ1-4|TRBV28
CASNRVGEGYEKLFF
TGTGCCAGCAACAGGGTAGGGGAAGGGTATGAAAAACTGTTTTTT
>-|-|TRBJ1-2|TRBV7-8
CASSLAKTAGDYGYTF
TGTGCCAGCAGCTTAGCGAAGACAGCTGGGGACTATGGCTACACCTTC
>-|-|TRBJ2-7|TRBV5-1
CASSPGQLSYEQYF
TGCGCCAGCAGCCCCGGACAGCTCTCCTACGAGCAGTACTTC
>-|-|TRBJ2-2|TRBV7-7
CASSRESGNTGELFF
TGTGCTAGCAGCCGGGAAAGCGGGAACACCGGGGAGCTGTTTTTT
>-|-|TRBJ2-5|TRBV7-9
CASSHSQAPKETQYF
TGTGCCAGCAGCCATTCACAGGCGCCGAAAGAGACCCAGTACTTC
>-|-|TRBJ2-1|TRBV21-1
CASSKKTEIGEQFF
TGTGCCAGCAGCAAAAAAACTGAGATTGGTGAGCAGTTCTTC
>-|TRBD2|TRBJ2-1|TRBV5-1
CASSLAGTSGGNNEQFF
TGCGCCAGCAGCTTGGCCGGGACTAGCGGCGGAAACAATGAGCAGTTCTTC
>-|-|TRBJ2-5|TRBV2
CASREGRETQYF
TGTGCCAGCAGGGAGGGGCGGGAGACCCAGTACTTC
>-|TRBD1|TRBJ2-7|TRBV28
CASREQGAYEQYF
TGTGCCAGCAGGGAACAGGGGGCTTACGAGCAGTACTTC
>-|TRBD2|TRBJ2-3|TRBV27
CASSSTSGGTDTQYF
TGTGCCAGCAGCTCCACTAGCGGGGGGACAGATACGCAGTATTTT
>-|TRBD1|TRBJ2-2|TRBV6-5
CASKKTGDPGELFF
TGTGCCAGCAAAAAGACAGGGGATCCCGGGGAGCTGTTTTTT
>-|-|TRBJ1-5|TRBV6-1
CASKLLQGQPQHF
TGTGCCAGCAAACTATTACAGGGTCAGCCCCAGCATTTT
>few|-|TRBJ2-2|TRBV5-1
CASSLGGGNAGELFF
TGCGCCAGCAGCTTGGGAGGAGGGAACGCCGGGGAGCTGTTTTTT
>-|TRBD2|TRBJ2-3|TRBV19
CASTGTSGGTDTQYF
TGTGCCAGTACCGGGACTAGCGGGGGAACAGATACGCAGTATTTT
>-|-|TRBJ2-7|TRBV11-2
CASSPISSWYEQYF
TGTGCCAGCAGCCCAATCTCTAGCTGGTACGAGCAGTACTTC
>-|TRBD1|TRBJ1-1|TRBV19
CASSIGRGQNTEALF
TGTGCCAGTAGTATTGGAAGGGGGCAAAACACTGAAGCTCTCTTT
>-|TRBD2|TRBJ2-3|TRBV5-4
CASSLEASGRFADTQYF
TGTGCCAGCAGCTTGGAGGCTAGCGGGAGGTTCGCAGATACGCAGTATTTT
>-|TRBD2|TRBJ2-7|TRBV5-1
CASSGTSNSYEQYF
TGCGCCAGCAGCGGGACTAGCAACTCCTACGAGCAGTACTTC
>-|-|TRBJ2-1|TRBV10-3
CAISESSQGIDNEQFF
TGTGCCATCAGTGAGTCAAGCCAGGGGATTGACAATGAGCAGTTCTTC
>few|TRBD2|TRBJ2-2|TRBV10-2
CASKGPKETSALNTGELFF
TGCGCCAGCAAAGGGCCGAAAGAGACTAGCGCGTTGAACACCGGGGAGCTGTTTTTT
>once|TRBD2|TRBJ2-5|TRBV14
CASSRTSGGLQETQYF
TGTGCCAGCAGCCGGACTAGCGGGGGCCTCCAAGAGACCCAGTACTTC
>-|-|TRBJ1-1|TRBV6-1
CASSELRNTEAFF
TGTGCCAGCAGTGAACTGAGGAACACTGAAGCTTTCTTT
>-|-|TRBJ1-1|TRBV6-6
CASSFPPGGTEAFF
TGTGCCAGCAGTTTCCCCCCCGGAGGCACTGAAGCTTTCTTT
>-|TRBD2|TRBJ2-1|TRBV7-6
CASSFERGAYNEQFF
TGTGCCAGCAGCTTTGAGCGGGGTGCCTACAATGAGCAGTTCTTC
>-|-|TRBJ2-7|TRBV7-2
CASSPGRSEQYF
TGTGCCAGCAGCCCCGGTCGTAGCGAGCAGTACTTC
>-|TRBD2|TRBJ2-7|TRBV7-9
CASSARTSGSFFEQYF
TGTGCCAGCAGCGCTCGAACTAGCGGGAGTTTTTTCGAGCAGTACTTC
>-|-|TRBJ1-1|TRBV7-8
CASSLLPETEAFF
TGTGCCAGCAGCCTACTCCCGGAGACTGAAGCTTTCTTT
>-|TRBD1|TRBJ2-2|TRBV9
CASSVSGGAVTGELFF
TGTGCCAGCAGCGTGTCAGGGGGCGCGGTAACCGGGGAGCTGTTTTTT
>-|-|TRBJ2-7|TRBV25-1
CASSDSRTGNLEQYF
TGTGCCAGCAGTGATTCGAGAACAGGGAATCTCGAGCAGTACTTC
>-|TRBD2|TRBJ2-1|TRBV4-1
CASSLGTSGGNEQFF
TGCGCCAGCAGCCTCGGGACTAGCGGGGGCAATGAGCAGTTCTTC
>-|TRBD1|TRBJ1-4|TRBV5-1
CASSLSGGTEKLFF
TGCGCCAGCAGCTTGTCAGGGGGTACTGAAAAACTGTTTTTT
>few|-|TRBJ1-1|TRBV29-1
CSIPREGSTEAFF
TGCAGCATCCCCCGAGAGGGATCCACTGAAGCTTTCTTT
>-|TRBD2|TRBJ2-7|TRBV7-9
CASSLGRLGLVREQYF
TGTGCCAGCAGCTTAGGTCGTTTGGGACTAGTGCGCGAGCAGTACTTC
>-|TRBD1|TRBJ2-7|TRBV19
CASSTRQGSSYEQYF
TGTGCCAGTAGTACCAGACAGGGAAGCTCCTACGAGCAGTACTTC
>-|TRBD2|TRBJ2-3|TRBV5-1
CASSLRTSGPTDTQYF
TGCGCCAGCAGCTTGAGGACTAGCGGTCCCACAGATACGCAGTATTTT
>once|-|TRBJ1-5|TRBV27
CASREYRAGNQPQHF
TGTGCCAGCAGGGAGTACAGGGCCGGCAATCAGCCCCAGCATTTT
>once|-|TRBJ2-2|TRBV5-1
CASSLAGESGAGELFF
TGCGCCAGCAGCTTGGCCGGGGAGTCCGGTGCCGGGGAGCTGTTTTTT
>-|-|TRBJ2-5|TRBV5-1
CASSPQESRRETQYF
TGCGCCAGCAGCCCACAGGAATCAAGGAGAGAGACCCAGTACTTC